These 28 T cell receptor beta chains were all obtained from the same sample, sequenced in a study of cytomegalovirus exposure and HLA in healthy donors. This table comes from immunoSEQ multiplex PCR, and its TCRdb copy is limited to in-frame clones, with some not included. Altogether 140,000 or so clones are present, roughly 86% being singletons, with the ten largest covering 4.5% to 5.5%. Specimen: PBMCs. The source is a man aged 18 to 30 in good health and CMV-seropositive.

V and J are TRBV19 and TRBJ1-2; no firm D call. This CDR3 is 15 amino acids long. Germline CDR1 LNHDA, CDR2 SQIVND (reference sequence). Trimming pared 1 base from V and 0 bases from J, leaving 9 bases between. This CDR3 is CASSIVWETNYGYTF. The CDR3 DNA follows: TGTGCCAGTAGTATAGTGTGGGAGACTAACTATGGCTACACCTTC.

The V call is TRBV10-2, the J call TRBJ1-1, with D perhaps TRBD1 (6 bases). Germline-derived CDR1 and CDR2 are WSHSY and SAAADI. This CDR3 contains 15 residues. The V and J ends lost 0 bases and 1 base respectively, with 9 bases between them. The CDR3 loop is CASSESAGANTEAFF. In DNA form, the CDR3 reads TGCGCCAGCAGTGAGTCCGCAGGGGCGAACACTGAAGCTTTCTTT.

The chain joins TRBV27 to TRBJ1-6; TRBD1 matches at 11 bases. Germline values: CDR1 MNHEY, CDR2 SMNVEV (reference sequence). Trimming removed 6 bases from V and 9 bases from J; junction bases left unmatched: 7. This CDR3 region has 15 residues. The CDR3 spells CASRPGTGGVSPLHF. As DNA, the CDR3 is TGTGCCAGCAGACCCGGGACAGGGGGAGTTTCACCCCTCCACTTT.

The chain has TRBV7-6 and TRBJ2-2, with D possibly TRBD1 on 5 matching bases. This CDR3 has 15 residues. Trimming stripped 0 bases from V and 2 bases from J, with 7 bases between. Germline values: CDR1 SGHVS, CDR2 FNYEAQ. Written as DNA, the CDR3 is TGTGCCAGCAGCTTAGCGGGGCTTAACACCGGGGAGCTGTTTTTT. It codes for CASSLAGLNTGELFF.

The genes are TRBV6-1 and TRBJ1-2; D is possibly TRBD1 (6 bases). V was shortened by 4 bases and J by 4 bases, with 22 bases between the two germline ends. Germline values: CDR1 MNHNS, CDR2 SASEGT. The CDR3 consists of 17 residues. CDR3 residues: CASSGTGYYTHIYGYTF. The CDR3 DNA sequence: TGTGCCAGCAGTGGCACAGGGTACTACACCCACATCTATGGCTACACCTTC.

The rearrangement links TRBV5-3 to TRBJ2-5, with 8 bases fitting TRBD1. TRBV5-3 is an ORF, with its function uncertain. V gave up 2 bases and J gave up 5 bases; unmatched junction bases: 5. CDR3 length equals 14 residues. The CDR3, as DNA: TGTGCCAGAAGCTTTGGACAGGGCTTGGAGACCCAGTACTTC. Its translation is CARSFGQGLETQYF.

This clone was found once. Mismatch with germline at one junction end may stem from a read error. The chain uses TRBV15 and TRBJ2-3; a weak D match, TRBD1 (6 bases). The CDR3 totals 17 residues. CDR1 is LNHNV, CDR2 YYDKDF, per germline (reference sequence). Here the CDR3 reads CATSRGPRGGGTDTQYF. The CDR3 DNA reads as TGTGCCACCAGCAGAGGCCCGAGGGGTGGGGGCACGGATACGCAGTATTTT.

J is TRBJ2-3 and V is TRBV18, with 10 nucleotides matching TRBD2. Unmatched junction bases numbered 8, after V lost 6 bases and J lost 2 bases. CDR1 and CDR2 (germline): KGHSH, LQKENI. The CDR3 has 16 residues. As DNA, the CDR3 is TGTGCCAGCTCGCTTGGGACTAGCGAATTCACAGATACGCAGTATTTT. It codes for CASSLGTSEFTDTQYF.

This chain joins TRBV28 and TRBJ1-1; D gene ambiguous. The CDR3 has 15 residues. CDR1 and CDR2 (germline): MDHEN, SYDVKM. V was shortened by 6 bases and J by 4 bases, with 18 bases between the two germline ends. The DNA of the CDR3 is TGTGCCAGCAGGGCCCCCCGGGGTTACTTCACTGAAGCTTTCTTT. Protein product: CASRAPRGYFTEAFF.

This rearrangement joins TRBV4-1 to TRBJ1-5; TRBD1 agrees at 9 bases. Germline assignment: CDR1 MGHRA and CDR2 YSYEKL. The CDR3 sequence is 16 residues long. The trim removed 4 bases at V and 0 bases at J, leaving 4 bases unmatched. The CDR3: CASSLGTGNSNQPQHF. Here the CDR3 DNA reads TGCGCCAGCAGCCTCGGGACAGGGAATAGCAATCAGCCCCAGCATTTT.

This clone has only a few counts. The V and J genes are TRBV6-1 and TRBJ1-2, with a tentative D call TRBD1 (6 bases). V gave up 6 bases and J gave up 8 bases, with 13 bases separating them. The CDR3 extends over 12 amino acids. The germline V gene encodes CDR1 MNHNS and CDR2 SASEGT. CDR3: CASRDSRGGYTF. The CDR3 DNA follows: TGTGCCAGCAGGGACAGCCGTGGAGGCTACACCTTC.

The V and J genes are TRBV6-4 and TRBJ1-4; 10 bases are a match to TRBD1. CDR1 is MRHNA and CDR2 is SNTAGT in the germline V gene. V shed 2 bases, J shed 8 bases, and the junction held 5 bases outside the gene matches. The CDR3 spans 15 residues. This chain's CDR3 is CASSDGGQGEEKLFF. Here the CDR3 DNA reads TGTGCCAGCAGTGACGGAGGACAGGGGGAAGAAAAACTGTTTTTT.

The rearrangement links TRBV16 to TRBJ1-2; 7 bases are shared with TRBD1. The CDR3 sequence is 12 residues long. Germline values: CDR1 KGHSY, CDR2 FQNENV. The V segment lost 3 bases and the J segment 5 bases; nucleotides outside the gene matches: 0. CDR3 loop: CASSQTGYGYTF. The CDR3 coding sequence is TGTGCCAGCAGCCAGACAGGGTATGGCTACACCTTC.

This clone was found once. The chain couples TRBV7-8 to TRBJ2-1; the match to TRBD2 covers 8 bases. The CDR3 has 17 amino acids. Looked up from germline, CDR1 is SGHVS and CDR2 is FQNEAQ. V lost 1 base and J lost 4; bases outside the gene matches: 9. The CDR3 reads CASSLVPGRATYNEQFF. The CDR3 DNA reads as TGTGCCAGCAGCTTAGTGCCCGGGAGGGCCACGTACAATGAGCAGTTCTTC.

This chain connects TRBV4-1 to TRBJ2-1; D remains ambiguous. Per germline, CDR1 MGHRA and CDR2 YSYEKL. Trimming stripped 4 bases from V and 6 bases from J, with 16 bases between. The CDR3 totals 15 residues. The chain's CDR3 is CASSPSSQLLNEQFF. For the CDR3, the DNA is TGCGCCAGCAGCCCCTCCTCCCAACTCCTCAATGAGCAGTTCTTC.

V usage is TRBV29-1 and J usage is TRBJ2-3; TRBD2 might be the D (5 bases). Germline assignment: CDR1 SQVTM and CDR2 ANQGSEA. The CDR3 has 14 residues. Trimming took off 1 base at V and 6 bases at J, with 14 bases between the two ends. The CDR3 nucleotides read TGCAGCGTTGAAGGACTCTGGAGGATGGATACGCAGTATTTT. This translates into CSVEGLWRMDTQYF.

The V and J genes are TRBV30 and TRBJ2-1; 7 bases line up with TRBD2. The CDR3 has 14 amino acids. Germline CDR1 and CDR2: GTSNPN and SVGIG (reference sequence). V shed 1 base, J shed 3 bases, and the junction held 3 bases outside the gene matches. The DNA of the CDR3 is TGTGCCTGGAGTGATCCTAGCGGCTACAATGAGCAGTTCTTC. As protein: CAWSDPSGYNEQFF.

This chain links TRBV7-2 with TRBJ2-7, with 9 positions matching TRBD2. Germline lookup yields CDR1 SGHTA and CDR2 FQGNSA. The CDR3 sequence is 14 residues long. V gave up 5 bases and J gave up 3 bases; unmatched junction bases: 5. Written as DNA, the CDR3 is TGTGCCAGCAGCAGTAGCGGGGGTGACTACGAGCAGTACTTC. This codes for CASSSSGGDYEQYF.

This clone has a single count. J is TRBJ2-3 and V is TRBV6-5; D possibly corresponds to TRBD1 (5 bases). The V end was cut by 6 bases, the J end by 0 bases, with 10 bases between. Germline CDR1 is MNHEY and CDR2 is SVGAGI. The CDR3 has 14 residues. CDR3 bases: TGTGCCAGCAGGAAGACAGATAGCACAGATACGCAGTATTTT. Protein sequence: CASRKTDSTDTQYF.

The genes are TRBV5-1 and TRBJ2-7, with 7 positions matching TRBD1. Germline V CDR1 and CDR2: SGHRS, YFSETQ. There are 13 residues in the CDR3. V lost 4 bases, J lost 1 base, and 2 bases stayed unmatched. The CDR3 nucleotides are TGCGCCAGCAGCCGGGGACAGTCCTACGAGCAGTACTTC. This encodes CASSRGQSYEQYF.

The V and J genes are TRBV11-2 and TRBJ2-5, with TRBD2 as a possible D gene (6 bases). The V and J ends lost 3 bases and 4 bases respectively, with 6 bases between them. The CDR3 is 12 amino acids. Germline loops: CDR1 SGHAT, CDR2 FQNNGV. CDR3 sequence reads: CASSFGGETQYF. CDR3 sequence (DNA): TGTGCCAGCAGCTTCGGGGGAGAGACCCAGTACTTC.

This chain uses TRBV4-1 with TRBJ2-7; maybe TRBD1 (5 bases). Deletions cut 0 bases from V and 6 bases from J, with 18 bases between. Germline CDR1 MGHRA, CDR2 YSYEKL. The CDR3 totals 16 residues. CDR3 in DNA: TGCGCCAGCAGCCAAGATTTCCAGGGCCCTTTGCCCGAGCAGTACTTC. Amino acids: CASSQDFQGPLPEQYF.

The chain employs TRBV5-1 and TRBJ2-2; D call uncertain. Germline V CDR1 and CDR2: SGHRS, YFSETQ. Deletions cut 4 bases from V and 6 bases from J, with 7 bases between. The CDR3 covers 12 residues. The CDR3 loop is CASSEIAGELFF. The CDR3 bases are TGCGCCAGCAGCGAGATAGCCGGGGAGCTGTTTTTT.

The CDR3 loop reads CASSSVNVESEQYF. The CDR3 nucleotides read TGCGCCAGCAGCTCCGTTAACGTAGAGAGCGAGCAGTACTTC. This chain connects TRBV4-1 to TRBJ2-7; D remains ambiguous. Looked up from germline, CDR1 is MGHRA and CDR2 is YSYEKL. This CDR3 has 14 residues. The germline V and J ends were trimmed by 5 bases and 6 bases, with 17 bases remaining between them.

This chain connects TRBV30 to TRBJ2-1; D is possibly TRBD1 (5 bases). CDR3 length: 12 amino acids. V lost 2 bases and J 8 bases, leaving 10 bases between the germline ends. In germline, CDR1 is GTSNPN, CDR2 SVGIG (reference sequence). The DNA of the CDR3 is TGTGCCTGGAGTCCGCAGGGCTATGAGCAGTTCTTC. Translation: CAWSPQGYEQFF.

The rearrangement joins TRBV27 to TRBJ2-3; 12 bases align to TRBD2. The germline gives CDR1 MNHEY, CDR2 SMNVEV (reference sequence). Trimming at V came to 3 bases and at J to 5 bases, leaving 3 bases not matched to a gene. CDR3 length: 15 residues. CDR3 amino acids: CASSFQTSGGDTQYF. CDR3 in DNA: TGTGCCAGCAGTTTCCAGACTAGCGGGGGAGATACGCAGTATTTT.

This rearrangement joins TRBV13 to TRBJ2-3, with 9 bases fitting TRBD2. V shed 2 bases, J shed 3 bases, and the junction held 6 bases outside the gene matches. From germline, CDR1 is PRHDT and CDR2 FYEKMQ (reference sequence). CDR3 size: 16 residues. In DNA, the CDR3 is TGTGCCAGCAGCTTACCTAGCGGGGAGACGACAGATACGCAGTATTTT. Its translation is CASSLPSGETTDTQYF.

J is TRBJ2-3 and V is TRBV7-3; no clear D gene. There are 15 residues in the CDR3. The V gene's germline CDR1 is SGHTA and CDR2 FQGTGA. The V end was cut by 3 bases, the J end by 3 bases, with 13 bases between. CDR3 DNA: TGTGCCAGCAGCTTGCACGCTATCCCGACAGATACGCAGTATTTT. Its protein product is CASSLHAIPTDTQYF.